A selection of T cell receptor beta chains follows, all from one sample in a study of T cells after yellow fever vaccination. TCRdb redid the calling of the 5' RACE reads with MiXCR, one entry per CDR3 protein. This table has 600,000 to 750,000 distinct CDR3 sequences, 9% to 15% appearing once. This specimen consisted of PBMCs, obtained on the day of the yellow fever booster vaccination. These receptors all come from a man aged 30-40 years who received the YFV17D yellow fever vaccine. CDR3s include the opening cysteine and the closing phenylalanine or tryptophan. D genes are given only for firm matches. The size of a clone is reported for some rows only, either as once, few or many, or as a class for expanded clones.

TGTGCCAGCAGCTTGGAAGGGCCCCGAGGCGATGAGCAGTTCTTC CASSLEGPRGDEQFF TRBJ2-1 - TRBV5-5 -
TGTGCCAGCGGACCAACAGGGGTAGGAACAGATACGCAGTATTTT CASGPTGVGTDTQYF TRBJ2-3 TRBD1 TRBV7-2 once
TGTGCCAGCAGCCCGGGACAGGGGCGCGAGCAGTACTTC CASSPGQGREQYF TRBJ2-7 TRBD1 TRBV7-2 many
TGCGCCAGCAGCTTGGAGCTAGCGGGAGTCTCAGATACGCAGTATTTT CASSLELAGVSDTQYF TRBJ2-3 TRBD2 TRBV5-1 few
TGCGCCAGCAGCTTGGAGCCAGGGGCTGGCAATCAGCCCCAGCATTTT CASSLEPGAGNQPQHF TRBJ1-5 - TRBV5-1 few
TGTGCCATCAGTTATTCACCGGGACAGGGGATTTCCTACGAGCAGTACTTC CAISYSPGQGISYEQYF TRBJ2-7 TRBD1 TRBV6-5 -
TGTGCCAGCAGCTCGCTCGGGACAGCTAATCAGCCCCAGCATTTT CASSSLGTANQPQHF TRBJ1-5 TRBD1 TRBV7-9 few
TGTGCCAGCTCACCACCTGGCCCGGGACAGGGGTACGAGCAGTACTTC CASSPPGPGQGYEQYF TRBJ2-7 TRBD1 TRBV18 -
TGTGCCACCAGCAGAGGAGACTCTGGGGCCAACGTCCTGACTTTC CATSRGDSGANVLTF TRBJ2-6 - TRBV15 -
TGTGCCAGCACCTTCGGAGGGAGCGGGAGGGCCAGGGATACGCAGTATTTT CASTFGGSGRARDTQYF TRBJ2-3 TRBD2 TRBV12-3/TRBV12-4 -
TGTGCCAGCAGTGAGCGCTCCGGCTTGGGGTACAATGAGCAGTTCTTC CASSERSGLGYNEQFF TRBJ2-1 - TRBV28 few
TGTGCCAGCAGCTTGAATGCGGGACCCTACGAGCAGTACTTC CASSLNAGPYEQYF TRBJ2-7 - TRBV5-5 once
TGTGCCAGCAGTCCCGGGACAAATTCTAACTATGGCTACACCTTC CASSPGTNSNYGYTF TRBJ1-2 - TRBV4-2 -
TGTGCCAGCAGTTGGGATTTGAGCGAGCAGTACTTC CASSWDLSEQYF TRBJ2-7 - TRBV5-4 few
TGTGCCAGCAGTTCGGGGACTAATGAGCAGTACTTC CASSSGTNEQYF TRBJ2-7 TRBD2 TRBV12-3/TRBV12-4 -
TGTGCCAGCAGCCAAGATGACGGGGGCGTCTCCTACAATGAGCAGTTCTTC CASSQDDGGVSYNEQFF TRBJ2-1 - TRBV4-2 -